The clone carrying this T cell receptor beta chain was counted only a few times. Antigen unknown. TCRbeta library construction was performed incorporating unique molecular identifiers. In TCRdb, the PCR reads were re-called with MiXCR into one record per CDR3 protein. The table lists 90,000 to 100,000 distinct CDR3 sequences, 20% to 30% of them singletons. The data are from a study of T-cell reconstitution after alpha-beta-depleted transplantation in children. Germline assignment: CDR1 DFQATT and CDR2 SNEGSKA (reference sequence). The V and J ends lost 6 bases and 6 bases respectively, with 14 bases between them. The CDR3 sequence is 12 residues long. Study conclusions and caveats: Hyperexpanded clones declined; after one year, newly produced T cells mostly supplied diversity. Alpha-beta T cells about two months after transplant reportedly derived from several hundred expanded graft clones.

The rearrangement joins TRBV20-1 to TRBJ1-1; D remains ambiguous. This receptor was identified in a boy aged 2 to 10 with acute lymphoblastic leukemia, due to receive a stem cell transplant. The sample in question was PBMCs, obtained before TCRalphabeta/CD19-depleted stem cell transplant. The CDR3 loop reads CSAKGRRAEAFF. The CDR3 region has the DNA TGCAGTGCCAAGGGAAGGAGGGCTGAAGCTTTCTTT.